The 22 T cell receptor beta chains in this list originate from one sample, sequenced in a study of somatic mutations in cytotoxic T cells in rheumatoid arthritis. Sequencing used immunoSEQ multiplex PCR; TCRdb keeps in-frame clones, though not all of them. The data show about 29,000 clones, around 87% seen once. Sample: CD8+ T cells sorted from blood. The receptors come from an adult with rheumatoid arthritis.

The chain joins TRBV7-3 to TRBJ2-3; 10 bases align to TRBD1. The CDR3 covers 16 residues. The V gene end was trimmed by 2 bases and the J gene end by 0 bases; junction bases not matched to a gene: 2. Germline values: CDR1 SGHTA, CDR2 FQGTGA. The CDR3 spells CASSLGTGVSTDTQYF. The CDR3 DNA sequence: TGTGCCAGCAGCTTAGGGACAGGGGTTAGCACAGATACGCAGTATTTT.

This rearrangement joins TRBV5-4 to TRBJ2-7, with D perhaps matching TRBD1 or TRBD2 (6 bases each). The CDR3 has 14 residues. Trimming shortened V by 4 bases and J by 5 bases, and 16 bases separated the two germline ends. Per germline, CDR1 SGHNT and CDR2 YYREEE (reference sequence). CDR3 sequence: CASSNGPGEDEQYF. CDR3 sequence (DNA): TGTGCCAGCAGCAATGGTCCAGGGGAGGACGAGCAGTACTTC.

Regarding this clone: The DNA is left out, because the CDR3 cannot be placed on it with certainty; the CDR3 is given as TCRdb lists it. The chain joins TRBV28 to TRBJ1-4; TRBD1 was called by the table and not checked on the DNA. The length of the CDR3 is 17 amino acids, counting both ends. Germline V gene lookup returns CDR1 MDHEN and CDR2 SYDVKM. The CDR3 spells CASSLATGVPLMKNCFF.

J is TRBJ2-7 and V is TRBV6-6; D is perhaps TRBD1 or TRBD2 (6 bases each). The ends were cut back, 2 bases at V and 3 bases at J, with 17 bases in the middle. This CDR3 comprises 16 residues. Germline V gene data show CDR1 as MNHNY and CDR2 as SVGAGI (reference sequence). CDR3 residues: CASSYIGGTDFYEQYF. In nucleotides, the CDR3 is TGTGCCAGCAGTTACATAGGGGGGACGGACTTCTACGAGCAGTACTTC.

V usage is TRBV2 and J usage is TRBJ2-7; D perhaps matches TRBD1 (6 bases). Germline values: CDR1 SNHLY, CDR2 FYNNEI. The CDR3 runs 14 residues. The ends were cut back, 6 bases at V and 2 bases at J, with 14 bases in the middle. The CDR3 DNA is TGTGCCAGCAGAGAAAAGACAGGAACCTACGAGCAGTACTTC. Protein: CASREKTGTYEQYF. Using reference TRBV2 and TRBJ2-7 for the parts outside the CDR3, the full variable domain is EPEVTQTPSHQVTQMGQEVILRCVPISNHLYFYWYRQILGQKVEFLVSFYNNEISEKSEIFDDQFSVERPDGSNFTLKIRSTKLEDSAMYFCASREKTGTYEQYFGPGTRLTVT.

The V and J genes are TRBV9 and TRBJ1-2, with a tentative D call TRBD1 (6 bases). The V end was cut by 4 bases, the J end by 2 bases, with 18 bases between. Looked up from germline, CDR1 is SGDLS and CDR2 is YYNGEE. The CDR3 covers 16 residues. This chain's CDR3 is CASSSSGLTGNYGYTF. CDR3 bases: TGTGCCAGCAGCTCCAGTGGGCTTACAGGGAACTATGGCTACACCTTC.

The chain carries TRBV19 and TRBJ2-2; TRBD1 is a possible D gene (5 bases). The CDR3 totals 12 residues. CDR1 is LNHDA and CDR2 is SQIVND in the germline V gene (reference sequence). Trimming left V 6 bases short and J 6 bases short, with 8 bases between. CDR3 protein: CASRQGSGELFF. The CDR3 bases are TGTGCCAGTAGGCAGGGATCCGGGGAGCTGTTTTTT. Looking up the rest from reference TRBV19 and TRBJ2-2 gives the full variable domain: DGGITQSPKYLFRKEGQNVTLSCEQNLNHDAMYWYRQDPGQGLRLIYYSQIVNDFQKGDIAEGYSVSREKKESFPLTVTSAQKNPTAFYLCASRQGSGELFFGEGSRLTVL.

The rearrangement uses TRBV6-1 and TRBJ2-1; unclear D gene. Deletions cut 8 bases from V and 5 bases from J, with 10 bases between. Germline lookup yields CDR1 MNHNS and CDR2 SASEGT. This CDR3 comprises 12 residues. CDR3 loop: CASGESNNEQFF. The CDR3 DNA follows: TGTGCCAGCGGAGAAAGTAACAATGAGCAGTTCTTC.

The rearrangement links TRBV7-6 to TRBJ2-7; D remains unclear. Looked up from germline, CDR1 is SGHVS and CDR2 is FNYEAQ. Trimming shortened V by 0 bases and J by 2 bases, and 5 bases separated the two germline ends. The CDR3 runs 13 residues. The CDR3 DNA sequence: TGTGCCAGCAGCTTAGCCGCCGCCTACGAGCAGTACTTC. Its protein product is CASSLAAAYEQYF.

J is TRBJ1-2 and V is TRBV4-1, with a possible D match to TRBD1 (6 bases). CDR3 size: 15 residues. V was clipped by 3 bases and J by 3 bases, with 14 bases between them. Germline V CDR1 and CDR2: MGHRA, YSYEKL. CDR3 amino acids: CASSHAQGLHYGYTF. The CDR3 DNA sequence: TGCGCCAGCAGCCATGCACAGGGACTACACTATGGCTACACCTTC.

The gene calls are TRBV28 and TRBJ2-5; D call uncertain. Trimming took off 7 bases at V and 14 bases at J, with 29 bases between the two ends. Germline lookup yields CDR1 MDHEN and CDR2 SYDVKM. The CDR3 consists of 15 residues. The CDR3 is CASKGGVLHPKGLYF. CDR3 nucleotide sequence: TGTGCCAGCAAAGGTGGAGTTCTCCACCCCAAGGGTCTATACTTC.

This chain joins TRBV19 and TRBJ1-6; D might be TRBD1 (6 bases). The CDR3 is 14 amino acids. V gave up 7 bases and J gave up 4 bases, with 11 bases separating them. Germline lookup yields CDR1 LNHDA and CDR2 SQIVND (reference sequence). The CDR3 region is CASTVGQYNSPLHF. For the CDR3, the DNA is TGTGCCAGTACCGTAGGACAGTATAATTCACCCCTCCACTTT.

The CDR3 loop is CASSLVDSQGDEQFF. The CDR3 nucleotides are TGTGCCAGCAGCTTGGTCGATTCACAGGGGGATGAGCAGTTCTTC. This chain connects TRBV5-4 to TRBJ2-1; 8 nucleotides line up with TRBD1. The germline CDR1 and CDR2 sequences are SGHNT and YYREEE (reference sequence). J lost 8 bases, V lost 0 bases, and 7 bases had no gene match. This CDR3 has 15 residues.

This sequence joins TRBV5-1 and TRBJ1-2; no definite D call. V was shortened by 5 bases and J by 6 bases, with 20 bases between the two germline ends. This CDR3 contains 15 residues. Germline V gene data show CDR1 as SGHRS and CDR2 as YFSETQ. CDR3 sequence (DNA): TGCGCCAGCAGTTTTACCGGGTCGAGTGAGGATGGCTACACCTTC. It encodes CASSFTGSSEDGYTF.

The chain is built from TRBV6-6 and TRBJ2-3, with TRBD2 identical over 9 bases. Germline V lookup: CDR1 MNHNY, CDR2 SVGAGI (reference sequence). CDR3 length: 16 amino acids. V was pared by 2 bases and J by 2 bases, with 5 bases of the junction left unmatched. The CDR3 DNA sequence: TGTGCCAGCAGTTACACTGGGACTAGCTACACAGATACGCAGTATTTT. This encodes CASSYTGTSYTDTQYF.

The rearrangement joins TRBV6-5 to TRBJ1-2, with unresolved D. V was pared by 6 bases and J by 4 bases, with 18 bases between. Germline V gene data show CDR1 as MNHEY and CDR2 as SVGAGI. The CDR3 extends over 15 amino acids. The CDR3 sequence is CASSNGGGGIYGYTF. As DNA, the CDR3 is TGTGCCAGCAGCAATGGCGGAGGCGGGATCTATGGCTACACCTTC.

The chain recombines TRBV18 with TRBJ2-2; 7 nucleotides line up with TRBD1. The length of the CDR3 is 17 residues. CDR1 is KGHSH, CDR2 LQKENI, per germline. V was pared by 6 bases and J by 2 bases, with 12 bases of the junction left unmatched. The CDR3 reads CASSPYRTGVNTGELFF. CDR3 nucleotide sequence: TGTGCCAGCTCTCCATATAGGACAGGCGTCAACACCGGGGAGCTGTTTTTT.

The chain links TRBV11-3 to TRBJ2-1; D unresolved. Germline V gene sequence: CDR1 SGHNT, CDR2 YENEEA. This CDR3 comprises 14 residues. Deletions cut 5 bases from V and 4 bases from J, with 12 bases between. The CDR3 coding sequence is TGTGCCAGCAGCATTAGGGCAGATTACAATGAGCAGTTCTTC. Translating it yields CASSIRADYNEQFF.

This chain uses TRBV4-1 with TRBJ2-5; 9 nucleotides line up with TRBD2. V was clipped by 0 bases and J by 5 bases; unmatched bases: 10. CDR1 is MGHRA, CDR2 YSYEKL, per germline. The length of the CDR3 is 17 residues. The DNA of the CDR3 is TGCGCCAGCAGCCAAGATCAAAGCGGGAGGTTAGAGGAGACCCAGTACTTC. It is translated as CASSQDQSGRLEETQYF.

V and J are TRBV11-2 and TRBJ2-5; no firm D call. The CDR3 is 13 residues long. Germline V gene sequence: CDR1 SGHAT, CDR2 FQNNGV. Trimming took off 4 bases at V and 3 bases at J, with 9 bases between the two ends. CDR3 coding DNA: TGTGCCAGCAGCTGGGCTGTAGAAGAGACCCAGTACTTC. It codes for CASSWAVEETQYF.

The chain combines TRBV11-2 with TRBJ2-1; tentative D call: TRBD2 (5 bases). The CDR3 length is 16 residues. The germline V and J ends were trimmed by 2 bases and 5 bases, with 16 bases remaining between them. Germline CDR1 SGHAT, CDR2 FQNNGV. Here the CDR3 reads CASSLFPSKNNNEQFF. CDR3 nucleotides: TGTGCCAGCAGCTTATTTCCTAGCAAGAATAACAATGAGCAGTTCTTC. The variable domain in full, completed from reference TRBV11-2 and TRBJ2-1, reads EAGVAQSPRYKIIEKRQSVAFWCNPISGHATLYWYQQILGQGPKLLIQFQNNGVVDDSQLPKDRFSAERLKGVDSTLKIQPAKLEDSAVYLCASSLFPSKNNNEQFFGPGTRLTVL.

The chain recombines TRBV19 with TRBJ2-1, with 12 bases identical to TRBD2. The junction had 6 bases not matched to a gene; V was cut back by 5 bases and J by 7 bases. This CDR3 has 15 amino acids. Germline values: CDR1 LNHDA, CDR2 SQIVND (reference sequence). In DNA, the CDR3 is TGTGCCAGTAGTGCTAGCGGGGGGGCCCTGAATGAGCAGTTCTTC. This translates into CASSASGGALNEQFF.